Below are 8 T cell receptor beta chains sequenced from a single sample in a study of T cells in Graves' hyperthyroidism and ophthalmopathy. The CDR3 regions of TCR beta were amplified from RNA transcripts. An initial round of RT-PCR targeting the TCR CDR3 relied on the HTBI primer set. TCRdb processed the multiplex PCR reads anew with MiXCR; each CDR3 protein has one entry. The data hold 500,000 to 550,000 distinct CDR3 sequences, with about 20% observed a single time. Sequences were obtained from blood. The receptors originated from a middle-aged man with Graves' ophthalmopathy.

V is TRBV5-1 and J is TRBJ1-2; D unclear. V shed 4 bases and J shed 6 bases, with 10 bases lying between them. The CDR3 totals 12 residues. Germline assignment: CDR1 SGHRS and CDR2 YFSETQ. Written as DNA, the CDR3 is TGCGCCAGCAGCCCTGATGCCCATGGCTACACCTTC. The encoded protein is CASSPDAHGYTF.

The J gene is TRBJ1-2, the V gene TRBV7-2; the D is unclear. The CDR3 consists of 13 residues. Trimming left V 8 bases short and J 8 bases short, with 18 bases between. Germline V gives CDR1 SGHTA, CDR2 FQGNSA. CDR3 nucleotide sequence: TGTGCCAGCCGAATTCTGACACCCCAGGGCTACACCTTC. Protein: CASRILTPQGYTF. Using reference TRBV7-2 and TRBJ1-2 for the parts outside the CDR3, the full variable domain is GAGVSQSPSNKVTEKGKDVELRCDPISGHTALYWYRQSLGQGLEFLIYFQGNSAPDKSGLPSDRFSAERTGGSVSTLTIQRTQQEDSAVYLCASRILTPQGYTFGSGTRLTVV.

Only a few counts were recorded for this clonotype. The chain combines TRBV7-9 with TRBJ1-1; D is uncertain. This CDR3 comprises 15 residues. The germline V gene has CDR1 SEHNR and CDR2 FQNEAQ (reference sequence). V was cut by 4 bases and J by 1 base, with 13 bases left in between. CDR3 in amino acids: CASSSSRAPNTEAFF. In DNA, the CDR3 is TGTGCCAGCAGCTCCAGTAGGGCCCCGAACACTGAAGCTTTCTTT.

Regarding this clonotype: The CDR3 ends on some other residue instead of the conserved phenylalanine or tryptophan, so this is likely a read error. The chain joins TRBV2 to TRBJ1-2; a possible D gene is TRBD1 (6 bases). In germline, CDR1 is SNHLY, CDR2 FYNNEI. The CDR3 sequence is 13 residues long. Trimming cost V 4 bases and J 4 bases, with 10 bases left between them. This chain's CDR3 is CASSVGGGYGYTL. The CDR3 bases are TGTGCCAGCAGTGTGGGGGGCGGCTATGGCTACACCCTC.

The chain carries TRBV7-9 and TRBJ1-1; D not certain. This CDR3 region has 15 residues. Germline CDR1 reads SEHNR; CDR2 reads FQNEAQ (reference sequence). V was cut by 7 bases and J by 3 bases, with 18 bases left in between. In DNA form, the CDR3 reads TGTGCCAGCATAACTTACTCTGACGGGGACACTGAAGCTTTCTTT. Its protein product is CASITYSDGDTEAFF.

The V call is TRBV6-1, the J call TRBJ2-7; 8 bases match TRBD2. Germline V gene lookup returns CDR1 MNHNS and CDR2 SASEGT. The ends lost 7 bases at V and 2 bases at J; junction bases unmatched: 16. The CDR3 runs 17 residues. For the CDR3, the DNA is TGTGCCAGCACCCACCCTGCAACTAGCGGATTTACCTACGAGCAGTACTTC. Protein sequence: CASTHPATSGFTYEQYF.

This clonotype was counted many times. The genes are TRBV5-1 and TRBJ1-1, with 7 bases identical to TRBD1. CDR1 is SGHRS and CDR2 is YFSETQ in the germline V gene. The CDR3 spans 14 residues. J lost 4 bases, V lost 7 bases, and 10 bases had no gene match. CDR3 nucleotides: TGCGCCAGCGCTTTACGACAGGGACCCACTGAAGCTTTCTTT. This encodes CASALRQGPTEAFF.

This clonotype was seen more than once but under ten times. V and J are TRBV5-1 and TRBJ2-5; the match to TRBD2 covers 9 bases. Trimming cost V 3 bases and J 4 bases; bases outside gene matches: 10. In germline, CDR1 is SGHRS, CDR2 YFSETQ. This CDR3 contains 16 residues. The CDR3 reads CASSSNPRGGPETQYF. The CDR3 DNA sequence: TGCGCCAGCAGCTCTAATCCGCGGGGGGGGCCAGAGACCCAGTACTTC.